The 16 T cell receptor beta chains listed next were all sequenced from one sample in a study of CD8 T cells in ankylosing spondylitis. TCRdb itself ran the 5' RACE reads through MiXCR, one entry per CDR3 protein. The sample holds 290,000 or so distinct CDR3 sequences; around 20% are singletons and the top ten take 3% to 4%. Specimen: blood, either unsorted or a sorted T cell fraction (not recorded which). These receptors all stem from a female donor with ankylosing spondylitis or in good health (not recorded which).

The chain uses TRBV29-1 and TRBJ2-7, with 9 bases that match TRBD1. Germline assignment: CDR1 SQVTM and CDR2 ANQGSEA. V lost 5 bases, J lost 2 bases, and 19 bases stayed unmatched. The CDR3 totals 18 residues. CDR3 DNA: TGCAGCGTTACGCCCCCCGGGACAGGGAAAAAAAAAGCCTACGAGCAGTACTTC. Translated: CSVTPPGTGKKKAYEQYF.

This clonotype was seen more than once but under ten times. The chain has TRBV5-1 and TRBJ2-5; 11 nucleotides agree with TRBD2. In germline, CDR1 is SGHRS, CDR2 YFSETQ. This CDR3 contains 18 residues. V dropped 4 bases and J dropped 3; count of bases not matched to a gene: 14. This CDR3 reads CASSGGTSGGPSEETQYF. Written as DNA, the CDR3 is TGCGCCAGCAGCGGGGGGACTAGCGGAGGACCATCGGAAGAGACCCAGTACTTC.

This clonotype was counted between two and nine times. The rearrangement uses TRBV12-3 or TRBV12-4 and TRBJ1-5; D ambiguous. This CDR3 has 14 residues. Deletions cut 2 bases from V and 3 bases from J, with 8 bases between. DNA for the CDR3: TGTGCCAGCAGTTTATTGGGTGACAATCAGCCCCAGCATTTT. This codes for CASSLLGDNQPQHF.

This clonotype was detected only once. This may stem from a read error, because a much larger clone lies one nucleotide away. The CDR3 is CSVDEGDTEAFF. In DNA form, the CDR3 reads TGCAGCGTTGATGAGGGGGACACTGAAGCTTTCTTT. The chain has TRBV29-1 and TRBJ1-1, with D tentatively TRBD1 (6 bases). CDR1 is SQVTM and CDR2 is ANQGSEA in the germline V gene. V was shortened by 3 bases and J by 3 bases, with 8 bases between the two germline ends. This CDR3 region has 12 residues.

This clonotype was counted a few times. The rearrangement uses TRBV12-3 or TRBV12-4 and TRBJ2-1; the match to TRBD2 covers 9 bases. Losses at the gene ends were 8 bases for V and 7 bases for J; bases not matched to a gene: 9. The CDR3 extends over 14 amino acids. CDR3 DNA sequence: TGTGCCAGCCTGCGGCGGGAGGGATCGAATGAGCAGTTCTTC. Amino acid sequence: CASLRREGSNEQFF.

V gene TRBV6-1 combines with J gene TRBJ2-1; D perhaps matches TRBD2 (5 bases). The germline CDR1 and CDR2 sequences are MNHNS and SASEGT. Trimming cost V 10 bases and J 7 bases, with 17 bases left between them. The CDR3 extends over 13 amino acids. The CDR3 protein is CANQGPGRNEQFF. The CDR3 DNA follows: TGTGCCAACCAAGGCCCGGGAAGGAATGAGCAGTTCTTC.

The chain recombines TRBV2 with TRBJ2-1, with D perhaps TRBD2 (6 bases). This CDR3 has 13 amino acids. The V gene lost 5 bases and the J gene lost 4 bases, with 9 bases spanning the gap. Germline lookup yields CDR1 SNHLY and CDR2 FYNNEI. CDR3 protein: CASSRREYNEQFF. CDR3 DNA: TGTGCCAGCAGTCGACGGGAGTACAATGAGCAGTTCTTC. The variable domain in full, completed from reference TRBV2 and TRBJ2-1, reads EPEVTQTPSHQVTQMGQEVILRCVPISNHLYFYWYRQILGQKVEFLVSFYNNEISEKSEIFDDQFSVERPDGSNFTLKIRSTKLEDSAMYFCASSRREYNEQFFGPGTRLTVL.

This clonotype was counted between two and nine times. The V gene is TRBV7-8, the J gene TRBJ2-1; the match to TRBD2 covers 8 bases. The junction had 11 bases not matched to a gene; V was cut back by 5 bases and J by 8 bases. The length of the CDR3 is 15 residues. Germline-derived CDR1 and CDR2 are SGHVS and FQNEAQ. Here the CDR3 reads CASSTRAGESDEQFF. The CDR3 nucleotides read TGTGCCAGCAGCACTAGAGCGGGAGAGTCGGATGAGCAGTTCTTC.

This clonotype was counted between two and nine times. The rearrangement uses TRBV6-1 and TRBJ1-4, with 9 bases lining up with TRBD1. CDR1 is MNHNS, CDR2 SASEGT, per germline. The V segment lost 6 bases and the J segment 8 bases; nucleotides outside the gene matches: 7. This CDR3 spans 14 amino acids. The CDR3 reads CASRSSGTGEKLFF. CDR3 DNA: TGTGCCAGCAGATCTTCCGGGACAGGGGAAAAACTGTTTTTT.

This clonotype has a handful of counts. The chain recombines TRBV6-1 with TRBJ1-2, with 10 bases aligning to TRBD1. The CDR3 sequence is 15 residues long. Looked up from germline, CDR1 is MNHNS and CDR2 is SASEGT. Germline trimming cut 5 bases from V and 8 bases from J; bases unmatched to any gene: 11. CDR3 protein: CASSIARQGATGYTF. The DNA of the CDR3 is TGTGCCAGCAGTATCGCGCGACAGGGGGCTACCGGCTACACCTTC.

In its sample, this clonotype was seen many times. V is TRBV7-3 and J is TRBJ2-3; possible D gene TRBD2, 6 bases. The CDR3 sequence is 16 residues long. The germline CDR1 and CDR2 sequences are SGHTA and FQGTGA. The V end was cut by 5 bases, the J end by 2 bases, with 17 bases between. CDR3 nucleotide sequence: TGTGCCAGCAGCCCTAGGGGTAGCGGCTTCACAGATACGCAGTATTTT. Protein sequence: CASSPRGSGFTDTQYF.

At least ten counts were recorded for this clonotype. The rearrangement uses TRBV20-1 and TRBJ1-5; D is unclear. In germline, CDR1 is DFQATT, CDR2 SNEGSKA (reference sequence). This CDR3 region has 13 residues. With 4 bases removed from V and 4 bases from J, the gap between germline ends came to 11 bases. The CDR3 nucleotides read TGCAGTGCTACCCCCGGATGGAATCAGCCCCAGCATTTT. Translating gives CSATPGWNQPQHF.

The chain's CDR3 is CATSDPGQGWETQYF. CDR3 sequence (DNA): TGTGCCACCAGTGACCCGGGACAGGGATGGGAGACCCAGTACTTC. The chain uses TRBV24-1 and TRBJ2-5, with 9 nucleotides matching TRBD1. Per germline, CDR1 KGHDR and CDR2 SFDVKD. The CDR3 covers 15 residues. V was clipped by 4 bases and J by 5 bases; unmatched bases: 7.

The chain links TRBV7-9 to TRBJ1-2, with TRBD1 as a possible D gene (6 bases). This CDR3 has 13 residues. V lost 4 bases and J 4 bases, leaving 10 bases between the germline ends. Germline V gene sequence: CDR1 SEHNR, CDR2 FQNEAQ (reference sequence). In DNA, the CDR3 is TGTGCCAGCAGCTCTCCAGGGGCCTATGGCTACACCTTC. Encoded protein: CASSSPGAYGYTF.

This clonotype came up a few times. J is TRBJ1-2 and V is TRBV12-3 or TRBV12-4; D gene uncertain. Deletions cut 2 bases from V and 3 bases from J, with 7 bases between. This CDR3 has 13 residues. CDR3 region: CASSLRADYGYTF. CDR3 sequence (DNA): TGTGCCAGCAGTTTAAGGGCAGACTATGGCTACACCTTC.

The table lists this clonotype with many counts. This chain links TRBV12-3 or TRBV12-4 with TRBJ2-1; D is unclear. The CDR3 is made up of 12 amino acids. V shed 5 bases and J shed 5 bases, with 7 bases lying between them. The CDR3 nucleotides read TGTGCCAGCAGTCTGACGGACAATGAGCAGTTCTTC. It specifies CASSLTDNEQFF.